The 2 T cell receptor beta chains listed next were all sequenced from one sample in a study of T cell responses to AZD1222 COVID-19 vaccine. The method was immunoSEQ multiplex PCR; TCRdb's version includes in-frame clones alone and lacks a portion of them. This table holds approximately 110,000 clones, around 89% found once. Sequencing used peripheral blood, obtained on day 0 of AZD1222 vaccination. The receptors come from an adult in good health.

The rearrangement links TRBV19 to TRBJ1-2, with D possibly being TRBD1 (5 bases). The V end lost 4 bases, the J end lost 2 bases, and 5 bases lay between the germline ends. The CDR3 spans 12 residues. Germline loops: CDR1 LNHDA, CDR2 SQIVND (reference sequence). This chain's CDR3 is CASSRDNYGYTF. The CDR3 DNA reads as TGTGCCAGTAGTAGGGACAACTATGGCTACACCTTC.

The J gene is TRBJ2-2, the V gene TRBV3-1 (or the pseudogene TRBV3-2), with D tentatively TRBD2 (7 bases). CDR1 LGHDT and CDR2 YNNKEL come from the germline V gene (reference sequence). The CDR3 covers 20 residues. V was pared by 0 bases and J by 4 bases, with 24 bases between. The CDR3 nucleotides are TGTGCCAGCAGCCAAGATCGAGCGGGATACAGGGTCGGGGCCACCGGGGAGCTGTTTTTT. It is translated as CASSQDRAGYRVGATGELFF.